This T cell receptor (beta chain) is from a study of blood T cell repertoires in COVID-19. About the study: COVID-19 samples collected from the United States, Italy and Spain covered acute and convalescent phases. T cells, B-cell-depleted T cells, or PBMCs supplied cDNA or gDNA.

Authors' methods: Nucleated cell number was recorded as an estimate derived from reference gene primer amplification. Sequencing was performed with immunoSEQ multiplex PCR; in TCRdb, only in-frame clones are kept and a portion is missing. The V and J calls and clone size come from that table; D and trimming were worked out from the DNA. The data contain about 240,000 clones, roughly 81% of them singletons. Trimming cost V 6 bases and J 1 base; bases outside gene matches: 9. The V gene's germline CDR1 is LNHDA and CDR2 SQIVND (reference sequence). The CDR3 has 16 amino acids. The Seattle patients joined while their infection was active and were tracked longitudinally afterward.

J is TRBJ2-5 and V is TRBV19, with 9 bases lining up with TRBD2. The sample comprised peripheral blood. This receptor was identified in an elderly woman with COVID-19, enrolled during active disease. This CDR3 is CASSTPGLASQETQYF. Written as DNA, the CDR3 is TGTGCCAGTAGCACGCCGGGACTAGCAAGCCAAGAGACCCAGTACTTC.